This T cell receptor (beta chain) is drawn from a study of identical twins. Study results and limitations: Out-of-frame alpha sequences common to twins exhibited an excess of low generation probability. Cord blood beta clonotypes that were abundant carried fewer insertions, and memory repertoires showed no such trend. Conclusions leaned on cross-sectional statistical analysis and did not track the same donors over time.

In every case, the donor was a healthy Caucasian. CDR1 is LGHNA, CDR2 YSLEER, per germline. This CDR3 has 16 residues. V was clipped by 0 bases and J by 5 bases; unmatched bases: 6. Ten or more counts support this clonotype. Its antigen is unknown. TCRdb passed the 5' RACE reads through MiXCR, listing each CDR3 protein once. The sample has approximately 230,000 distinct CDR3 sequences, around 15% seen once. Material for sequencing was memory (CD45RO+) T cells sorted from blood. The V and J genes are TRBV4-3 and TRBJ2-3; 9 nucleotides match TRBD2. The TCR was taken from a young woman in good health. The CDR3 is CASSQDLAGVVDTQYF. CDR3 nucleotides: TGCGCCAGCAGCCAAGACTTAGCGGGAGTGGTAGATACGCAGTATTTT.